This T cell receptor (beta chain) was captured in a study of T-cell reconstitution after alpha-beta-depleted transplantation in children. General study results and limits: Expanded clones from the graft, numbering several hundred, reportedly supplied alpha-beta T cells about two months after transplant.

Trimming cost V 1 base and J 0 bases, with 13 bases left between them. CDR1 SEHNR and CDR2 FQNEAQ come from the germline V gene (reference sequence). The CDR3 is made up of 16 amino acids. This clonotype came up once. The antigen is not known. For TCRbeta, the library was prepared with unique molecular identifiers. TCRdb itself ran the PCR reads through MiXCR, one entry per CDR3 protein. The sample records 530,000 or so distinct CDR3 sequences, 20% to 30% being singletons. Sequenced material: PBMCs, taken before TCRalphabeta/CD19-depleted stem cell transplant. The TCR originated in a boy younger than two with Wiskott-Aldrich syndrome, due to receive a stem cell transplant. The chain recombines TRBV7-9 with TRBJ2-7; D is possibly TRBD1 or TRBD2 (5 bases each). The chain's CDR3 is CASSLDSGTYSYEQYF. In DNA form, the CDR3 reads TGTGCCAGCAGCTTAGATTCAGGGACCTACTCCTACGAGCAGTACTTC.